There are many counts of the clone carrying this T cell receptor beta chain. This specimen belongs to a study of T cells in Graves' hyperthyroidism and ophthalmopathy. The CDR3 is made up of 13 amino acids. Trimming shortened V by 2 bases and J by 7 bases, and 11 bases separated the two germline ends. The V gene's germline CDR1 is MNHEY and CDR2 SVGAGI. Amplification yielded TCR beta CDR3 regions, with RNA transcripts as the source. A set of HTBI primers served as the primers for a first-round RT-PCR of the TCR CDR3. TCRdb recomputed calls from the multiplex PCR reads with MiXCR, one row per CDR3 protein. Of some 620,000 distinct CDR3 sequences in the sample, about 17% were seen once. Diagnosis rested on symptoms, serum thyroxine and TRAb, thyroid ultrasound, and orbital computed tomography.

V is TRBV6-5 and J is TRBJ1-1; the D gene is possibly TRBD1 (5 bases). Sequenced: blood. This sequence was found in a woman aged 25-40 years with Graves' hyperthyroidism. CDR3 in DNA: TGTGCCAGCAGTTACAGCAGGGTGGGTGAAGCTTTCTTT. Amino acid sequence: CASSYSRVGEAFF.